This T cell receptor (beta chain) is drawn from a study of T cell changes during pregnancy in multiple sclerosis. This clone was detected once. The table came from immunoSEQ multiplex PCR; TCRdb's copy has only in-frame clones and leaves some out. The profile shows tens of thousands of clones, 85% to 95% of them singletons. Germline V gene sequence: CDR1 ENHRY, CDR2 SYGVKD. The CDR3 sequence is 15 residues long. With 3 bases clipped from V and 0 bases from J, the junction kept 4 bases outside the gene matches. The chain has TRBV10-3 and TRBJ1-1, with 7 bases aligning to TRBD1. This TCR derives from a female donor with multiple sclerosis, enrolled in a pregnancy study. Specimen: peripheral blood, collected before pregnancy. CDR3 amino acids: CAISDPGQMNTEAFF. The CDR3 coding sequence is TGTGCCATCAGTGATCCGGGACAGATGAACACTGAAGCTTTCTTT.